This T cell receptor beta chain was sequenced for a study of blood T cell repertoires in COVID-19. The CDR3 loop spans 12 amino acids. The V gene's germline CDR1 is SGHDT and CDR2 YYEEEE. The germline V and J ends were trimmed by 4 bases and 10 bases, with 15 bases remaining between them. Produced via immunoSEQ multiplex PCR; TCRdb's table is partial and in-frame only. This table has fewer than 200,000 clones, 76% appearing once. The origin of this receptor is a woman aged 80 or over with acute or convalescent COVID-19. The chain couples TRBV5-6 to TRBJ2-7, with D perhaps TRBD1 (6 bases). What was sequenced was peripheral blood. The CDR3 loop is CASSPDRYLQYF. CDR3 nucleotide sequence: TGTGCCAGCAGCCCGGACAGATATCTTCAGTACTTC.